The 26 T cell receptor beta chains below were found in one sample sequenced in a study of neurological immune-mediated disorders. MiXCR, run by TCRdb on the 5' RACE reads, gives a single entry per CDR3 protein. Altogether some 26,000 distinct CDR3 sequences are present, less than 8.5% being singletons, with the ten largest covering about 8.3%. Sequenced material: PBMCs. The receptors stem from a woman between 45 and 65 years old in good health.

This clonotype was recorded at least ten times. The V gene is TRBV29-1, the J gene TRBJ1-3; D remains ambiguous. Trimming shortened V by 4 bases and J by 0 bases, and 10 bases separated the two germline ends. The CDR3 contains 14 residues. Germline lookup yields CDR1 SQVTM and CDR2 ANQGSEA. DNA of the CDR3: TGCAGCGTTGTGATGGCTAACTCTGGAAACACCATATATTTT. This gives the protein CSVVMANSGNTIYF. The complete variable domain, with remaining parts taken from reference TRBV29-1 and TRBJ1-3, reads SAVISQKPSRDICQRGTSLTIQCQVDSQVTMMFWYRQQPGQSLTLIATANQGSEATYESGFVIDKFPISRPNLTFSTLTVSNMSPEDSSIYLCSVVMANSGNTIYFGEGSWLTVV.

This clonotype was counted ten times or more. The chain recombines TRBV10-3 with TRBJ1-5; tentative D call: TRBD1 (6 bases). The V and J ends lost 10 bases and 4 bases respectively, with 17 bases between them. The germline V gene encodes CDR1 ENHRY and CDR2 SYGVKD. CDR3 length: 14 residues. CDR3 residues: CATAAGEGNQPQHF. DNA for the CDR3: TGTGCCACAGCGGCAGGGGAAGGAAATCAGCCCCAGCATTTT.

This clonotype has a count of ten or more. The rearrangement joins TRBV5-1 to TRBJ1-1; possible D gene TRBD1, 6 bases. This CDR3 contains 15 residues. CDR1 and CDR2 from the germline V gene are SGHRS and YFSETQ. Trimming stripped 3 bases from V and 5 bases from J, with 17 bases between. The CDR3 DNA is TGCGCCAGCAGCTCGGCGGACAGTCGGAGGACTGAAGCTTTCTTT. As protein: CASSSADSRRTEAFF.

This clonotype was picked up many times. The J gene is TRBJ1-5, the V gene TRBV5-1, with D unresolved. V lost 0 bases and J 2 bases, leaving 9 bases between the germline ends. Germline-derived CDR1 and CDR2 are SGHRS and YFSETQ. The CDR3 consists of 15 residues. The chain's CDR3 is CASSLAGEGNQPQHF. In DNA form, the CDR3 reads TGCGCCAGCAGCTTGGCCGGGGAGGGCAATCAGCCCCAGCATTTT. Using reference TRBV5-1 and TRBJ1-5 for the parts outside the CDR3, the full variable domain is KAGVTQTPRYLIKTRGQQVTLSCSPISGHRSVSWYQQTPGQGLQFLFEYFSETQRNKGNFPGRFSGRQFSNSRSEMNVSTLELGDSALYLCASSLAGEGNQPQHFGDGTRLSIL.

The V gene is TRBV2, the J gene TRBJ1-5; maybe TRBD1 (5 bases). V dropped 6 bases and J dropped 2 bases, with 14 bases sitting between them. The CDR3 consists of 15 residues. Germline lookup yields CDR1 SNHLY and CDR2 FYNNEI. The CDR3 sequence is CASSGGGGGNQPQHF. In nucleotides, the CDR3 is TGTGCCAGCAGCGGTGGAGGAGGGGGCAATCAGCCCCAGCATTTT.

This clonotype was picked up many times. CDR3 in amino acids: CASSELLGDNEQFF. CDR3 DNA: TGTGCCAGCAGTGAACTGCTGGGGGACAATGAGCAGTTCTTC. V is TRBV6-1 and J is TRBJ2-1, with D possibly called TRBD1 or TRBD2 (5 bases each). This CDR3 region has 14 residues. V was clipped by 2 bases and J by 5 bases, with 10 bases between them. Germline assignment: CDR1 MNHNS and CDR2 SASEGT.

This clonotype was observed at least ten times. Written as DNA, the CDR3 is TGTGCCAGCAGTCTCCGCACCATCAAGGATGGCTACACCTTC. It codes for CASSLRTIKDGYTF. V usage is TRBV6-1 and J usage is TRBJ1-2; D not resolved. Germline CDR1 MNHNS, CDR2 SASEGT. The V end lost 5 bases, the J end lost 6 bases, and 16 bases lay between the germline ends. The CDR3 spans 14 residues.

This clonotype has a count of ten or more. This sequence joins TRBV7-2 and TRBJ2-1, with TRBD1 identical over 7 bases. Germline V gene lookup returns CDR1 SGHTA and CDR2 FQGNSA. Trimming removed 6 bases from V and 5 bases from J; junction bases left unmatched: 13. The CDR3 runs 16 residues. CDR3 amino acids: CASRPFGQVINNEQFF. The DNA of the CDR3 is TGTGCCAGCAGGCCATTCGGACAGGTAATAAACAATGAGCAGTTCTTC.

This clonotype was recorded many times. The chain uses TRBV7-9 and TRBJ1-4, with 9 nucleotides matching TRBD1. Losses at the gene ends were 5 bases for V and 7 bases for J; bases not matched to a gene: 11. CDR3 length equals 16 residues. Germline CDR1 reads SEHNR; CDR2 reads FQNEAQ (reference sequence). CDR3 amino acids: CASSRPGTGSVEKLFF. DNA for the CDR3: TGTGCCAGCAGCCGTCCCGGGACAGGGTCAGTTGAAAAACTGTTTTTT.

This clonotype was counted at least ten times. The chain couples TRBV5-1 to TRBJ2-1; 9 bases fit TRBD2. The CDR3 spans 15 residues. Trimming at V came to 4 bases and at J to 4 bases, leaving 6 bases not matched to a gene. Germline CDR1 and CDR2: SGHRS and YFSETQ. CDR3 sequence: CASSPGTSRYNEQFF. CDR3 nucleotide sequence: TGCGCCAGCAGCCCCGGGACTAGCCGGTACAATGAGCAGTTCTTC.

In its sample, this clonotype was seen many times. J is TRBJ2-3 and V is TRBV20-1; 15 bases are a match to TRBD2. The V and J ends lost 3 bases and 1 base, in that order; junction bases with no gene match: 11. The CDR3 runs to 19 residues. Germline V gene sequence: CDR1 DFQATT, CDR2 SNEGSKA (reference sequence). DNA for the CDR3: TGCAGTGCTAGCGGGACTAGCGGGGGGCTGGGGTCCCGCACAGATACGCAGTATTTT. This codes for CSASGTSGGLGSRTDTQYF.

This clonotype is medium-sized within its sample. V gene TRBV6-6 combines with J gene TRBJ1-1; D call uncertain. CDR1 is MNHNY and CDR2 is SVGAGI in the germline V gene (reference sequence). Trimming took off 6 bases at V and 1 base at J, with 9 bases between the two ends. This CDR3 comprises 13 residues. CDR3 sequence (DNA): TGTGCCAGCAGGGTCCAGACGAACACTGAAGCTTTCTTT. It encodes CASRVQTNTEAFF.

This clonotype has at least ten counts. The chain combines TRBV7-3 with TRBJ2-7; a weak D match, TRBD1 (5 bases). Trimming removed 2 bases from V and 0 bases from J, with 5 bases in between. The CDR3 spans 13 residues. The germline gives CDR1 SGHTA, CDR2 FQGTGA. The CDR3 sequence: CASSLDSSYEQYF. The CDR3 nucleotides are TGTGCCAGCAGCTTAGACAGCTCCTACGAGCAGTACTTC.

The table lists this clonotype with many counts. V is TRBV28 and J is TRBJ1-5; D possibly corresponds to TRBD1 (5 bases). This CDR3 spans 14 amino acids. Germline CDR1 reads MDHEN; CDR2 reads SYDVKM. The V end lost 5 bases, the J end lost 6 bases, and 14 bases lay between the germline ends. The CDR3 loop reads CASSRDGLVQPQHF. The CDR3 DNA reads TGTGCCAGCAGTCGGGACGGTTTGGTTCAGCCCCAGCATTTT.

This clonotype was counted ten times or more. This chain connects TRBV20-1 to TRBJ2-3; the match to TRBD2 covers 10 bases. CDR1 is DFQATT, CDR2 SNEGSKA, per germline (reference sequence). After removal of 5 bases from V and 2 bases from J, the junction contained 7 bases not matched to a gene. The CDR3 has 15 amino acids. The CDR3 loop is CSALSGGHITDTQYF. CDR3 nucleotides: TGCAGTGCTCTTAGCGGGGGGCATATCACAGATACGCAGTATTTT.

This clonotype was recorded at least ten times. The gene calls are TRBV5-1 and TRBJ2-7; tentative D call: TRBD1 (5 bases). CDR3 length equals 15 residues. Germline V gene lookup returns CDR1 SGHRS and CDR2 YFSETQ. Trimming left V 4 bases short and J 10 bases short, with 24 bases between. The CDR3, as DNA: TGCGCCAGCAGCACAAAGGGGCCGCCTGAAGGTATTCAGTACTTC. Protein product: CASSTKGPPEGIQYF.

This clonotype was found many times. This chain joins TRBV7-2 and TRBJ2-3, with D perhaps TRBD2 (5 bases). V was clipped by 7 bases and J by 2 bases, with 10 bases between them. The length of the CDR3 is 13 residues. Germline V lookup: CDR1 SGHTA, CDR2 FQGNSA. The CDR3 loop is CASIPGNTDTQYF. The CDR3 DNA reads as TGTGCCAGCATCCCCGGGAACACAGATACGCAGTATTTT. The full variable domain, rest sourced from reference TRBV7-2 and TRBJ2-3, is GAGVSQSPSNKVTEKGKDVELRCDPISGHTALYWYRQSLGQGLEFLIYFQGNSAPDKSGLPSDRFSAERTGGSVSTLTIQRTQQEDSAVYLCASIPGNTDTQYFGPGTRLTVL.

This clonotype occurred many times. The chain carries TRBV3-1 and TRBJ1-1, with D uncertain. Germline V gene lookup returns CDR1 LGHDT and CDR2 YNNKEL (reference sequence). V was shortened by 1 base and J by 7 bases, with 10 bases between the two germline ends. The CDR3 runs to 13 residues. The CDR3 DNA is TGTGCCAGCAGCCAAGGGGGAGCAATTGAAGCTTTCTTT. The encoded protein is CASSQGGAIEAFF.

This clonotype was seen repeatedly, ten times or more. The V call is TRBV5-1, the J call TRBJ1-6, with D tentatively TRBD1 (6 bases). Trimming stripped 0 bases from V and 7 bases from J, with 11 bases between. Germline CDR1 is SGHRS and CDR2 is YFSETQ. The CDR3 runs to 15 residues. The CDR3 nucleotides are TGCGCCAGCAGCTTGGGACAGGTGAAAAATTCACCCCTCCACTTT. Protein product: CASSLGQVKNSPLHF.

This clonotype is categorized as medium-sized. The rearrangement links TRBV3-1 to TRBJ1-6, with D unclear. CDR3 length equals 15 residues. The V end was cut by 0 bases, the J end by 8 bases, with 11 bases between. Germline V gene data show CDR1 as LGHDT and CDR2 as YNNKEL (reference sequence). CDR3 amino acids: CASSQEAGRYSPLHF. The CDR3 DNA reads TGTGCCAGCAGCCAAGAGGCGGGGAGGTATTCACCCCTCCACTTT.

At least ten counts were recorded for this clonotype. V and J are TRBV5-1 and TRBJ1-2; 8 bases are shared with TRBD1. There are 14 residues in the CDR3. The V gene end was trimmed by 3 bases and the J gene end by 5 bases; junction bases not matched to a gene: 6. The germline gives CDR1 SGHRS, CDR2 YFSETQ. The CDR3 region is CASSWGTGLYGYTF. For the CDR3, the DNA is TGCGCCAGCAGCTGGGGGACAGGCCTTTATGGCTACACCTTC.

This clonotype has ten or more counts. The chain uses TRBV20-1 and TRBJ2-1; D might be TRBD2 (6 bases). Trimming shortened V by 1 base and J by 0 bases, and 7 bases separated the two germline ends. In germline, CDR1 is DFQATT, CDR2 SNEGSKA (reference sequence). The CDR3 has 14 residues. The CDR3 reads CSARVAVSYNEQFF. The CDR3 DNA follows: TGCAGTGCTAGAGTAGCGGTCTCCTACAATGAGCAGTTCTTC.

CDR3 sequence (DNA): TGTGCCAGCAGGGACAGGCTCCGGCATGAGCAGTTCTTC. Encoded protein: CASRDRLRHEQFF. V gene TRBV27 combines with J gene TRBJ2-1; 7 nucleotides agree with TRBD1. CDR1 and CDR2 from the germline V gene are MNHEY and SMNVEV (reference sequence). The CDR3 loop spans 13 amino acids. Germline trimming cut 6 bases from V and 8 bases from J; bases unmatched to any gene: 7.

This clonotype has ten or more counts. The chain is built from TRBV6-5 and TRBJ2-5, with D perhaps TRBD2 (5 bases). Per germline, CDR1 MNHEY and CDR2 SVGAGI. CDR3 length equals 14 residues. V gave up 3 bases and J gave up 5 bases, with 13 bases separating them. The chain's CDR3 is CASSYSRLAETQYF. The CDR3 coding sequence is TGTGCCAGCAGTTATTCCCGCCTAGCTGAGACCCAGTACTTC.

This clonotype was observed at least ten times. The genes are TRBV7-2 and TRBJ2-1, with D perhaps TRBD2 (7 bases). The germline V and J ends were trimmed by 5 bases and 5 bases, with 13 bases remaining between them. This CDR3 comprises 14 residues. Germline CDR1 SGHTA, CDR2 FQGNSA. The CDR3 DNA is TGTGCCAGCAGCCTTAGGGGGGGTAACAATGAGCAGTTCTTC. This sequence encodes CASSLRGGNNEQFF.

In this sample, this clonotype turned up many times. In DNA form, the CDR3 reads TGCAGTGCTAGAGTTGGCGGGAGTGACAATGAGCAGTTCTTC. Its protein product is CSARVGGSDNEQFF. The rearrangement joins TRBV20-1 to TRBJ2-1; TRBD2 aligns across 7 bases. The CDR3 runs to 14 residues. The ends lost 1 base at V and 5 bases at J; junction bases unmatched: 5. CDR1 is DFQATT, CDR2 SNEGSKA, per germline (reference sequence).